A single sample is the source of the 26 T cell receptor beta chains below, sequenced in a study of T cell repertoires in cytomegalovirus infection. Using its own MiXCR run on the reads, TCRdb lists one record per CDR3 protein. Of under 800,000 distinct CDR3 sequences detected, roughly 26% appear once; the ten largest clones hold 6.5% to 10%. Sequenced: CD8+ T cells from PBMCs. The receptors shown here come from a human donor in good health (CMV status not recorded). Some clones in this sample may be carry-over from other donors' samples.

This clonotype was counted between two and nine times. The CDR3 spells CSAPGPGELFF. The CDR3 DNA follows: TGCAGTGCGCCAGGGCCGGGGGAGCTGTTTTTT. The V call is TRBV20-1, the J call TRBJ2-2; D is perhaps TRBD1 (5 bases). CDR1 is DFQATT and CDR2 is SNEGSKA in the germline V gene (reference sequence). V lost 6 bases, J lost 8 bases, and 10 bases lay in between. There are 11 residues in the CDR3.

As regards this clonotype: A single base separates this from a much larger clone, so it may be a read error. The chain couples TRBV7-6 to TRBJ2-5, with 7 positions matching TRBD1. Per the germline V gene, CDR1 is SGHVS and CDR2 is FNYEAQ. The CDR3 consists of 15 residues. The CDR3 DNA is TGTGTCAGCAGCTTACTAGACAGGGTCCAAGAGACCCAGTACTTC. Residues: CVSSLLDRVQETQYF.

This clonotype was picked up a small number of times. CDR3 DNA: TGTGCCAGCAGCCCGCTGGACTTTAGCAATCAGCCCCAGCATTTT. Its translation: CASSPLDFSNQPQHF. This rearrangement joins TRBV7-2 to TRBJ1-5; D gene ambiguous. Germline lookup yields CDR1 SGHTA and CDR2 FQGNSA. The V end was cut by 5 bases, the J end by 0 bases, with 11 bases between. The CDR3 loop spans 15 amino acids.

The rearrangement joins TRBV5-6 to TRBJ1-5; 9 positions match TRBD1. Trimming removed 4 bases from V and 4 bases from J; junction bases left unmatched: 3. Germline values: CDR1 SGHDT, CDR2 YYEEEE. The CDR3 totals 14 residues. CDR3 sequence: CASSKGQGNQPQHF. The CDR3 DNA follows: TGTGCCAGCAGCAAAGGACAGGGGAATCAGCCCCAGCATTTT.

This clonotype was counted many times. The genes are TRBV6-2 or TRBV6-3 and TRBJ2-1; D ambiguous. V lost 5 bases and J lost 1, with 18 bases in between. From germline, CDR1 is MNHEY and CDR2 SVGEGT. The CDR3 runs to 17 residues. CDR3 region: CASSPPRSSQSYNEQFF. The CDR3 DNA is TGTGCCAGCAGTCCCCCGAGGTCCAGCCAATCCTACAATGAGCAGTTCTTC.

This clonotype was seen more than once but under ten times. The chain has TRBV29-1 and TRBJ2-1, with 15 bases matching TRBD2. Per germline, CDR1 SQVTM and CDR2 ANQGSEA. V lost 6 bases and J lost 9; bases outside the gene matches: 6. The CDR3 spans 14 residues. CDR3 bases: TGCAGCGTGATAGGACTAGCGGGGGGGGGTGAGCAGTTCTTC. Translated: CSVIGLAGGGEQFF.

This clonotype was detected a few times. The rearrangement uses TRBV5-1 and TRBJ2-7; weak D call: TRBD1 (5 bases). Germline V gene sequence: CDR1 SGHRS, CDR2 YFSETQ. The V gene lost 6 bases and the J gene lost 1 base, with 11 bases spanning the gap. The CDR3 is 13 residues long. DNA of the CDR3: TGCGCCAGCAAGGGGCCTACATCCTACGAGCAGTACTTC. Protein sequence: CASKGPTSYEQYF.

This clonotype was counted many times. The rearrangement uses TRBV14 and TRBJ2-1; 7 positions match TRBD2. Germline-derived CDR1 and CDR2 are SGHDN and FVKESK. The CDR3 has 14 amino acids. Trimming removed 5 bases from V and 4 bases from J; junction bases left unmatched: 5. The CDR3, as DNA: TGTGCCAGCAGCAGCGGGACCCCTTACAATGAGCAGTTCTTC. It yields the protein CASSSGTPYNEQFF.

This clonotype was observed a handful of times. The chain couples TRBV27 to TRBJ2-6; 8 bases fit TRBD1. Germline lookup yields CDR1 MNHEY and CDR2 SMNVEV (reference sequence). CDR3 length equals 15 residues. V was clipped by 3 bases and J by 2 bases; unmatched bases: 0. The DNA of the CDR3 is TGTGCCAGCAGTTTGACAGGGGCTGGGGCCAACGTCCTGACTTTC. Its translation is CASSLTGAGANVLTF.

This clonotype has ten or more counts. The chain has TRBV7-9 and TRBJ1-1; D is uncertain. The CDR3 spans 13 residues. Germline CDR1 reads SEHNR; CDR2 reads FQNEAQ (reference sequence). The V gene lost 0 bases and the J gene lost 5 bases, with 7 bases spanning the gap. As DNA, the CDR3 is TGTGCCAGCAGCTTAGCGGGGAGGACTGAAGCTTTCTTT. Protein sequence: CASSLAGRTEAFF.

This clonotype occurred a few times. The chain is built from TRBV19 and TRBJ1-1, with D unclear. V was clipped by 7 bases and J by 0 bases, with 15 bases between them. The CDR3 contains 15 residues. From germline, CDR1 is LNHDA and CDR2 SQIVND (reference sequence). The CDR3 region is CASTPRGRMNTEAFF. In DNA, the CDR3 is TGTGCCAGTACCCCAAGAGGGAGAATGAACACTGAAGCTTTCTTT.

This chain links TRBV2 with TRBJ1-1; D not certain. CDR1 is SNHLY, CDR2 FYNNEI, per germline. Trimming took 2 bases from V and 4 from J, leaving 11 bases between them. This CDR3 spans 14 amino acids. CDR3: CASSELGDGTEAFF. CDR3 nucleotide sequence: TGTGCCAGCAGTGAATTAGGTGATGGCACTGAAGCTTTCTTT.

Comment on this clonotype: The junction shows a germline mismatch at one end, possibly a read error. The chain couples TRBV6-2 or TRBV6-3 to TRBJ1-1, with TRBD1 matching 7 bases. The germline CDR1 and CDR2 sequences are MNHEY and SVGEGT. The CDR3 extends over 14 amino acids. The CDR3 DNA is TGTGCCAGCGGGCCGGGAGGGGGCGAAACTGAAGCTTCCTTT. Amino acid sequence: CASGPGGGETEASF.

Of note for this clonotype: Given a far larger clone just one base away, this is likely a sequencing read error. The chain joins TRBV7-6 to TRBJ2-1, with D hard to call. This CDR3 region has 13 residues. The germline gives CDR1 SGHVS, CDR2 FNYEAQ. CDR3 bases: TGTGCCAGCAGCTTAGTGGTCTACAATGAGCAGTTGTTC. It is translated as CASSLVVYNEQLF.

This clonotype was counted a few times. The genes are TRBV7-3 and TRBJ2-1; 11 bases map to TRBD2. The V gene's germline CDR1 is SGHTA and CDR2 FQGTGA. The CDR3 is 17 residues long. V lost 5 bases to trimming and J lost 4 bases; unmatched junction nucleotides: 10. The CDR3 reads CASSLRLAGTLYNEQFF. CDR3 nucleotide sequence: TGTGCCAGCAGCCTGAGACTAGCGGGGACCCTTTACAATGAGCAGTTCTTC.

The table lists this clonotype with many counts. The chain carries TRBV7-6 and TRBJ1-1; TRBD1 is a possible D gene (6 bases). CDR1 is SGHVS and CDR2 is FNYEAQ in the germline V gene. CDR3 length: 14 amino acids. Trimming cost V 2 bases and J 4 bases, with 11 bases left between them. The CDR3, as DNA: TGTGCCAGCAGCTTAACGGGGGCAGCCACTGAAGCTTTCTTT. Amino acid sequence: CASSLTGAATEAFF.

The chain carries TRBV12-3 or TRBV12-4 and TRBJ1-2; D possibly corresponds to TRBD1 (5 bases). This CDR3 comprises 14 residues. The V end was cut by 6 bases, the J end by 4 bases, with 15 bases between. In nucleotides, the CDR3 is TGTGCCAGCAGCCCCGGACACCACCTCTATGGCTACACCTTC. It specifies CASSPGHHLYGYTF.

CDR3 in amino acids: CANSFPHSAAVGYNEQFF. The CDR3 nucleotides read TGTGCCAACAGTTTTCCCCACTCCGCAGCGGTGGGCTACAATGAGCAGTTCTTC. The genes are TRBV5-5 and TRBJ2-1, with D perhaps TRBD2 (5 bases). The CDR3 sequence is 18 residues long. Trimming took 9 bases from V and 3 from J, leaving 28 bases between them. Per germline, CDR1 SGHKS and CDR2 YYEKEE (reference sequence).

In this sample, this clonotype turned up many times. The chain employs TRBV14 and TRBJ2-7; 9 bases fit TRBD1. The CDR3 extends over 16 amino acids. Germline trimming cut 4 bases from V and 2 bases from J; bases unmatched to any gene: 9. Germline CDR1 is SGHDN and CDR2 is FVKESK. The CDR3 spells CASSLFAGTGTYEQYF. CDR3 DNA: TGTGCCAGCAGCCTCTTTGCCGGGACAGGGACCTACGAGCAGTACTTC.

This clonotype has only a few counts. The rearrangement uses TRBV10-2 and TRBJ1-5; TRBD1 is a possible D gene (6 bases). The CDR3 extends over 14 amino acids. The V gene lost 3 bases and the J gene lost 6 bases, with 12 bases spanning the gap. Germline CDR1 WSHSY, CDR2 SAAADI. CDR3 loop: CASSESRGSQPQHF. DNA of the CDR3: TGCGCCAGCAGTGAATCCAGGGGAAGTCAGCCCCAGCATTTT.

V and J are TRBV6-5 and TRBJ2-1; 11 positions agree with TRBD2. Germline V gene data show CDR1 as MNHEY and CDR2 as SVGAGI. V trimming: 4 bases; J trimming: 1 base; junction bases outside the gene matches: 6. CDR3 length: 17 residues. DNA for the CDR3: TGTGCCAGCAGTTCCCTAGCGGGGGGAATATCCTACAATGAGCAGTTCTTC. It encodes CASSSLAGGISYNEQFF.

For this clonotype: The germline gene is not matched at one end of the junction; a read error may be the cause. The chain links TRBV5-3 to TRBJ2-7; D is perhaps TRBD1 (5 bases). TRBV5-3 is an ORF, and what it does is uncertain. The CDR3 totals 14 residues. The CDR3 loop is CASSLRETAYEQYF. The CDR3 DNA reads as TGTGCCAGCAGCTTAAGAGAGACAGCCTACGAGCAGTACTTC.

A note on this clonotype: A much larger clone sits a single nucleotide away, making a read error possible. The rearrangement links TRBV7-6 to TRBJ2-7, with no clear D. CDR3 length: 14 amino acids. The V gene's germline CDR1 is SGHVS and CDR2 FNYEAQ. The CDR3 region is CTSSFDDQLYEQYF. The DNA for the CDR3 is TGTACCAGCAGCTTCGATGACCAGCTCTACGAGCAGTACTTC.

This clonotype showed up many times. CDR3: CAISQGRDNEQFF. Here the CDR3 DNA reads TGTGCCATCAGCCAGGGAAGGGACAATGAGCAGTTCTTC. This chain uses TRBV10-3 with TRBJ2-1, with D possibly matching TRBD1 (5 bases). V was cut by 6 bases and J by 5 bases, with 11 bases left in between. CDR3 length equals 13 residues. Germline V CDR1 and CDR2: ENHRY, SYGVKD.

A remark on this clonotype: A much larger clone differs from this one at a single base, so this may be a read error. This chain links TRBV19 with TRBJ2-2; 7 nucleotides align to TRBD2. CDR3 length equals 13 residues. The ends lost 8 bases at V and 3 bases at J; junction bases unmatched: 3. Per the germline V gene, CDR1 is LNHDA and CDR2 is SQIVND (reference sequence). The CDR3 sequence is CASERDHTGELFF. Written as DNA, the CDR3 is TGTGCCAGTGAGCGGGACCACACCGGGGAGCTGTTTTTT.

Ten or more counts support this clonotype. J is TRBJ2-6 and V is TRBV7-9; no definite D call. The germline V and J ends were trimmed by 4 bases and 0 bases, with 10 bases remaining between them. The CDR3 spans 16 residues. The V gene's germline CDR1 is SEHNR and CDR2 FQNEAQ (reference sequence). Here the CDR3 DNA reads TGTGCCAGCAGCTACATGGAAAACTCTGGGGCCAACGTCCTGACTTTC. It yields the protein CASSYMENSGANVLTF.